This passage covers 6 T cell receptor beta chains from one sample sequenced in a study of T-cell reconstitution after alpha-beta-depleted transplantation in children. Preparing the TCRbeta library involved the use of unique molecular identifiers. Using its own MiXCR run on the PCR reads, TCRdb lists one record per CDR3 protein. The repertoire holds some 290,000 distinct CDR3 sequences, with about a quarter as singletons. The sample here was PBMCs, mostly from graft donor cells, taken 180 days after TCRalphabeta/CD19-depleted stem cell transplant. Receptors originate from a male patient between 5 and 17 years old who had a stem cell transplant for acute lymphoblastic leukemia, so the T cells may come from the graft donor.

The gene calls are TRBV29-1 and TRBJ1-1; 9 positions agree with TRBD1. This CDR3 is 14 amino acids long. After removal of 6 bases from V and 2 bases from J, the junction contained 7 bases not matched to a gene. Germline CDR1 and CDR2: SQVTM and ANQGSEA. The CDR3 DNA reads TGCAGCGTGGGACAGGGAAATATTAACACTGAAGCTTTCTTT. It is translated as CSVGQGNINTEAFF.

CDR3 in amino acids: CASSGRGGEQFF. CDR3 bases: TGTGCCAGCAGCGGCAGGGGAGGGGAGCAGTTCTTC. This chain uses TRBV7-8 with TRBJ2-1; tentatively, D is TRBD2 (7 bases). V lost 5 bases, J lost 10 bases, and 12 bases lay in between. CDR3 length: 12 residues. CDR1 and CDR2 from the germline V gene are SGHVS and FQNEAQ.

The chain uses TRBV11-1 and TRBJ2-6; D is perhaps TRBD1 (5 bases). The germline gives CDR1 SGHAT, CDR2 FQDESV (reference sequence). The V end was cut by 5 bases, the J end by 0 bases, with 20 bases between. This CDR3 is 19 amino acids long. CDR3 nucleotides: TGTGCCAGCAGCAGGTCTTCAGGGATTAAACTCTCTGGGGCCAACGTCCTGACTTTC. It specifies CASSRSSGIKLSGANVLTF.

This sequence joins TRBV9 and TRBJ2-7; 8 nucleotides agree with TRBD1. The germline V gene encodes CDR1 SGDLS and CDR2 YYNGEE. The V gene end was trimmed by 0 bases and the J gene end by 7 bases; junction bases not matched to a gene: 3. The CDR3 totals 13 residues. Here the CDR3 DNA reads TGTGCCAGCAGCGTAGTTACAGGGGGAGAGCAGTACTTC. Its protein product is CASSVVTGGEQYF.

The rearrangement joins TRBV5-1 to TRBJ2-3; possible D gene TRBD2, 5 bases. The germline V gene has CDR1 SGHRS and CDR2 YFSETQ. This CDR3 is 14 amino acids long. V dropped 4 bases and J dropped 2 bases, with 11 bases sitting between them. The CDR3 protein is CASSLLRDTDTQYF. The CDR3 nucleotides are TGCGCCAGCAGCCTCCTGAGGGACACAGATACGCAGTATTTT.

This clonotype has more than one count but fewer than ten. The chain recombines TRBV29-1 with TRBJ2-1; 11 nucleotides align to TRBD1. Germline values: CDR1 SQVTM, CDR2 ANQGSEA. After removal of 3 bases from V and 2 bases from J, the junction contained 9 bases not matched to a gene. This CDR3 is built from 17 residues. The CDR3 DNA is TGCAGCGTTGAGAGGAGGACAGGGGGCAGTACCTACAATGAGCAGTTCTTC. Amino acid sequence: CSVERRTGGSTYNEQFF.